Each of the 26 T cell receptor beta chains below was sequenced from the same sample in a study of PD-1 blockade in classical Hodgkin lymphoma. Every patient experienced relapse after autologous stem cell transplantation, and brentuximab vedotin exposure varied. Sequencing used immunoSEQ multiplex PCR; TCRdb keeps in-frame clones, though not all of them. Of approximately 89,000 clones detected, approximately 80% appear once; the ten largest clones hold less than 15%. The starting material was peripheral blood mononuclear cells (PBMCs), obtained at baseline. The receptors here all came from a human donor with classical Hodgkin lymphoma.

This clone occurred a few times. The chain employs TRBV6-6 and TRBJ1-1, with D unclear. This CDR3 comprises 13 residues. Per the germline V gene, CDR1 is MNHNY and CDR2 is SVGAGI (reference sequence). Deletions cut 0 bases from V and 8 bases from J, with 10 bases between. The CDR3 reads CASSYSLTKEAFF. The CDR3 DNA follows: TGTGCCAGCAGTTACTCGTTAACCAAGGAAGCTTTCTTT.

The rearrangement joins TRBV7-2 to TRBJ1-6; TRBD1 might be the D (6 bases). The CDR3 length is 13 residues. Germline V CDR1 and CDR2: SGHTA, FQGNSA. V shed 1 base and J shed 10 bases, with 8 bases lying between them. The CDR3 here is CASSLVGGSPLHF. For the CDR3, the DNA is TGTGCCAGCAGCTTAGTTGGGGGCTCACCCCTCCACTTT.

This chain uses TRBV2 with TRBJ2-2; TRBD2 agrees at 9 bases. Germline V gene lookup returns CDR1 SNHLY and CDR2 FYNNEI. The CDR3 contains 14 residues. Unmatched junction bases numbered 3, after V lost 5 bases and J lost 5 bases. The CDR3 here is CASSIGLATGELFF. CDR3 DNA sequence: TGTGCCAGCAGTATTGGACTAGCGACCGGGGAGCTGTTTTTT.

The chain uses TRBV19 and TRBJ1-4; a weak D match, TRBD1 (5 bases). Trimming pared 4 bases from V and 8 bases from J, leaving 11 bases between. Germline assignment: CDR1 LNHDA and CDR2 SQIVND (reference sequence). The CDR3 is made up of 13 amino acids. CDR3 sequence reads: CASSKGSREKLFF. CDR3 bases: TGTGCCAGTAGTAAGGGGTCGCGCGAAAAACTGTTTTTT.

This clone occurred once. The chain couples TRBV5-1 to TRBJ2-5; 7 bases agree with TRBD2. In germline, CDR1 is SGHRS, CDR2 YFSETQ. This CDR3 contains 15 residues. Trimming at V came to 0 bases and at J to 0 bases, leaving 2 bases not matched to a gene. The CDR3 reads CASSLGLANQETQYF. Here the CDR3 DNA reads TGCGCCAGCAGCTTGGGACTAGCCAACCAAGAGACCCAGTACTTC.

This clone was observed once. The CDR3: CASSPLAGVPGELFF. For the CDR3, the DNA is TGTGCCAGCAGCCCGCTAGCGGGAGTGCCCGGGGAGCTGTTTTTT. V is TRBV11-2 and J is TRBJ2-2; 10 nucleotides align to TRBD2. The ends lost 5 bases at V and 6 bases at J; junction bases unmatched: 6. From germline, CDR1 is SGHAT and CDR2 FQNNGV. CDR3 length: 15 residues.

The genes are TRBV30 and TRBJ2-7; TRBD1 might be the D (5 bases). The CDR3 consists of 13 residues. The V and J ends lost 5 bases and 6 bases respectively, with 17 bases between them. Germline assignment: CDR1 GTSNPN and CDR2 SVGIG (reference sequence). The CDR3 protein is CAWGRDSFGEQYF. CDR3 sequence (DNA): TGTGCCTGGGGTAGAGACAGCTTCGGCGAGCAGTACTTC. The full variable domain, completed using reference TRBV30 and TRBJ2-7, is SQTIHQWPATLVQPVGSPLSLECTVEGTSNPNLYWYRQAAGRGLQLLFYSVGIGQISSEVPQNLSASRPQDRQFILSSKKLLLSDSGFYLCAWGRDSFGEQYFGPGTRLTVT.

The V gene is TRBV18, the J gene TRBJ2-1, with D perhaps TRBD2 (6 bases). V was trimmed by 3 bases and J by 5 bases, leaving 20 bases between them. There are 17 residues in the CDR3. Germline V gene lookup returns CDR1 KGHSH and CDR2 LQKENI. Written as DNA, the CDR3 is TGTGCCAGCTCACCGGCCGGGTTTGGACTACGGGACAATGAGCAGTTCTTC. Encoded protein: CASSPAGFGLRDNEQFF.

This chain connects TRBV30 to TRBJ1-4; the D gene is possibly TRBD1 (6 bases). Trimming removed 4 bases at V and 14 bases at J, with 23 bases between. This CDR3 spans 14 amino acids. The germline gives CDR1 GTSNPN, CDR2 SVGIG (reference sequence). Here the CDR3 reads CAWTGEEGGVKLFF. The CDR3 DNA reads TGTGCCTGGACGGGGGAAGAGGGGGGAGTAAAGCTGTTTTTT.

V usage is TRBV19 and J usage is TRBJ2-7, with 9 bases that match TRBD2. CDR1 and CDR2 from the germline V gene are LNHDA and SQIVND (reference sequence). The CDR3 covers 17 residues. With 1 base clipped from V and 5 bases from J, the junction kept 12 bases outside the gene matches. For the CDR3, the DNA is TGTGCCAGTAGTATAGGTGGGTGGAGCGGGAGGATCGACGAGCAGTACTTC. Amino acids: CASSIGGWSGRIDEQYF. The whole variable domain, remainder taken from reference TRBV19 and TRBJ2-7, is DGGITQSPKYLFRKEGQNVTLSCEQNLNHDAMYWYRQDPGQGLRLIYYSQIVNDFQKGDIAEGYSVSREKKESFPLTVTSAQKNPTAFYLCASSIGGWSGRIDEQYFGPGTRLTVT.

The rearrangement uses TRBV6-1 and TRBJ2-1; D gene ambiguous. V shed 0 bases and J shed 0 bases, with 9 bases lying between them. The CDR3 totals 16 residues. Germline CDR1 is MNHNS and CDR2 is SASEGT. The CDR3 sequence is CASSEAGILSYNEQFF. The CDR3 region has the DNA TGTGCCAGCAGTGAAGCGGGGATCCTCTCCTACAATGAGCAGTTCTTC.

The chain joins TRBV6-5 to TRBJ1-2; tentatively, D is TRBD1 (6 bases). The CDR3 has 13 residues. V was cut by 4 bases and J by 8 bases, with 14 bases left in between. In germline, CDR1 is MNHEY, CDR2 SVGAGI. CDR3 coding DNA: TGTGCCAGCAGTTTTGCAGGGGCTGCGGGCTACACCTTC. It encodes CASSFAGAAGYTF.

The V and J genes are TRBV9 and TRBJ2-1, with 8 bases lining up with TRBD2. Germline CDR1 SGDLS, CDR2 YYNGEE. The CDR3 extends over 17 amino acids. The V segment lost 0 bases and the J segment 2 bases; nucleotides outside the gene matches: 7. CDR3 coding DNA: TGTGCCAGCAGCGTAGGAAGTACGGGACTAGCCTACAATGAGCAGTTCTTC. Amino acids: CASSVGSTGLAYNEQFF.

The V and J genes are TRBV11-2 and TRBJ1-2; D remains unclear. The germline V gene encodes CDR1 SGHAT and CDR2 FQNNGV. V was pared by 2 bases and J by 0 bases, with 19 bases between. The CDR3 loop spans 18 amino acids. The CDR3 spells CASSLIRPSRTTNYGYTF. The CDR3 nucleotides are TGTGCCAGCAGCTTAATACGGCCTTCGCGGACTACTAACTATGGCTACACCTTC.

This clone was counted a few times. The V and J genes are TRBV5-4 and TRBJ2-5; D ambiguous. The CDR3 has 12 amino acids. V lost 2 bases to trimming and J lost 5 bases, with 7 bases between them. Germline assignment: CDR1 SGHNT and CDR2 YYREEE (reference sequence). This CDR3 reads CASSFPQETQYF. In DNA form, the CDR3 reads TGTGCCAGCAGCTTCCCCCAGGAGACCCAGTACTTC.

This chain joins TRBV30 and TRBJ2-5; D unclear. The germline V gene encodes CDR1 GTSNPN and CDR2 SVGIG (reference sequence). The CDR3 spans 13 residues. V was shortened by 1 base and J by 4 bases, with 10 bases between the two germline ends. CDR3 nucleotides: TGTGCCTGGAGTGGGGGATTGTCAGAGACCCAGTACTTC. Translating gives CAWSGGLSETQYF.

The chain carries TRBV7-6 and TRBJ2-5, with no clear D. The CDR3 sequence is 13 residues long. V lost 5 bases to trimming and J lost 0 bases, with 7 bases between them. The V gene's germline CDR1 is SGHVS and CDR2 FNYEAQ. The CDR3 nucleotides read TGTGCCAGCAGCGGCACGTACCAAGAGACCCAGTACTTC. Translation gives CASSGTYQETQYF.

The rearrangement links TRBV19 to TRBJ2-7; 7 bases are a match to TRBD1. V shed 4 bases, J shed 7 bases, and the junction held 13 bases outside the gene matches. Germline lookup yields CDR1 LNHDA and CDR2 SQIVND (reference sequence). The CDR3 is 15 amino acids. The CDR3 sequence: CASSTRGQPTTEQYF. The CDR3 coding sequence is TGTGCCAGTAGTACACGGGGACAGCCTACTACTGAGCAGTACTTC. Full variable domain (remainder filled in from reference TRBV19 and TRBJ2-7): DGGITQSPKYLFRKEGQNVTLSCEQNLNHDAMYWYRQDPGQGLRLIYYSQIVNDFQKGDIAEGYSVSREKKESFPLTVTSAQKNPTAFYLCASSTRGQPTTEQYFGPGTRLTVT.

The chain recombines TRBV5-1 with TRBJ2-7; D assignment may be TRBD1 or TRBD2 (6 bases each). The germline V and J ends were trimmed by 3 bases and 3 bases, with 16 bases remaining between them. This CDR3 has 15 amino acids. CDR1 SGHRS and CDR2 YFSETQ come from the germline V gene. The CDR3 region has the DNA TGCGCCAGCAGCTCGGAGGGACAAGGCCACTACGAGCAGTACTTC. Protein product: CASSSEGQGHYEQYF.

The V and J genes are TRBV9 and TRBJ2-2; TRBD2 aligns across 9 bases. Germline loops: CDR1 SGDLS, CDR2 YYNGEE. This CDR3 has 19 residues. After removal of 4 bases from V and 2 bases from J, the junction contained 15 bases not matched to a gene. The CDR3 loop reads CASSTRLGSGSLNTGELFF. CDR3 nucleotide sequence: TGTGCCAGCAGCACCCGACTGGGTAGCGGGAGTCTTAACACCGGGGAGCTGTTTTTT. Complete variable domain (other parts from reference TRBV9 and TRBJ2-2): DSGVTQTPKHLITATGQRVTLRCSPRSGDLSVYWYQQSLDQGLQFLIQYYNGEERAKGNILERFSAQQFPDLHSELNLSSLELGDSALYFCASSTRLGSGSLNTGELFFGEGSRLTVL.

The chain uses TRBV5-5 and TRBJ1-1; possible D gene TRBD1, 6 bases. V was clipped by 3 bases and J by 10 bases, with 16 bases between them. Germline values: CDR1 SGHKS, CDR2 YYEKEE (reference sequence). The CDR3 runs to 13 residues. The CDR3 protein is CASSWGDTVGAFF. The CDR3 DNA is TGTGCCAGCAGCTGGGGGGACACAGTGGGAGCTTTCTTT.

J is TRBJ2-2 and V is TRBV7-3; the D gene is possibly TRBD2 (6 bases). CDR1 and CDR2 (germline): SGHTA, FQGTGA. The ends were cut back, 8 bases at V and 2 bases at J, with 12 bases in the middle. CDR3 size: 14 residues. CDR3 nucleotide sequence: TGTGCCAGCCCCAAGCGGGCCAACACCGGGGAGCTGTTTTTT. It translates to CASPKRANTGELFF.

The chain is built from TRBV2 and TRBJ2-1, with D perhaps matching TRBD2 (5 bases). Between the trimmed V and J ends, which lost 7 bases and 4 bases, there was a span of 14 bases. Germline V gives CDR1 SNHLY, CDR2 FYNNEI. There are 14 residues in the CDR3. CDR3 residues: CASTRNPGYNEQFF. The CDR3 bases are TGTGCCAGCACCCGAAACCCGGGGTACAATGAGCAGTTCTTC.

This sequence joins TRBV19 and TRBJ2-5; possible D gene TRBD2, 6 bases. The CDR3 runs 13 residues. V gave up 7 bases and J gave up 11 bases, with 20 bases separating them. In germline, CDR1 is LNHDA, CDR2 SQIVND (reference sequence). CDR3 loop: CASTPAPGGEQYF. The DNA of the CDR3 is TGTGCCAGTACCCCAGCCCCGGGCGGGGAGCAGTACTTC.

The chain uses TRBV15 and TRBJ1-5; D may be TRBD1 (5 bases). Trimming pared 3 bases from V and 2 bases from J, leaving 11 bases between. Germline V CDR1 and CDR2: LNHNV, YYDKDF (reference sequence). The CDR3 spans 15 residues. The CDR3 sequence: CATSRGPLGNQPQHF. In DNA, the CDR3 is TGTGCCACCAGCAGGGGACCCTTGGGCAATCAGCCCCAGCATTTT. Filled out from reference TRBV15 and TRBJ1-5, the complete variable domain reads DAMVIQNPRYQVTQFGKPVTLSCSQTLNHNVMYWYQQKSSQAPKLLFHYYDKDFNNEADTPDNFQSRRPNTSFCFLDIRSPGLGDTAMYLCATSRGPLGNQPQHFGDGTRLSIL.

The chain uses TRBV15 and TRBJ2-1; perhaps TRBD2 as D (5 bases). V lost 0 bases, J lost 6 bases, and 15 bases lay in between. The germline V gene has CDR1 LNHNV and CDR2 YYDKDF (reference sequence). The CDR3 sequence is 16 residues long. The CDR3 is CATSRDPPWTGNEQFF. DNA for the CDR3: TGTGCCACCAGCAGAGATCCGCCGTGGACTGGCAATGAGCAGTTCTTC.